This entry concerns a single TCR beta chain. This entry comes from a study of glioma-infiltrating T cells after dendritic cell vaccination. Sequencing used immunoSEQ multiplex PCR; TCRdb keeps in-frame clones, though not all of them. This table has approximately 64,000 clones, 80% to 85% appearing once. Sequencing used blood, obtained before dendritic cell vaccination. This TCR was recovered from a human donor with glioblastoma.

This CDR3 is CASSHLRGTTSGEQYF. The CDR3 DNA reads as TGTGCCAGCAGCCACCTCCGGGGTACTACTAGCGGCGAGCAGTACTTC. The J gene is TRBJ2-7, the V gene TRBV11-2; 8 nucleotides align to TRBD2. The germline V gene has CDR1 SGHAT and CDR2 FQNNGV. The CDR3 sequence is 16 residues long. J gave up 6 bases and V 5 bases, and 15 bases lay outside the gene matches. Together with reference TRBV11-2 and TRBJ2-7, the CDR3 gives the full variable domain: EAGVAQSPRYKIIEKRQSVAFWCNPISGHATLYWYQQILGQGPKLLIQFQNNGVVDDSQLPKDRFSAERLKGVDSTLKIQPAKLEDSAVYLCASSHLRGTTSGEQYFGPGTRLTVT.